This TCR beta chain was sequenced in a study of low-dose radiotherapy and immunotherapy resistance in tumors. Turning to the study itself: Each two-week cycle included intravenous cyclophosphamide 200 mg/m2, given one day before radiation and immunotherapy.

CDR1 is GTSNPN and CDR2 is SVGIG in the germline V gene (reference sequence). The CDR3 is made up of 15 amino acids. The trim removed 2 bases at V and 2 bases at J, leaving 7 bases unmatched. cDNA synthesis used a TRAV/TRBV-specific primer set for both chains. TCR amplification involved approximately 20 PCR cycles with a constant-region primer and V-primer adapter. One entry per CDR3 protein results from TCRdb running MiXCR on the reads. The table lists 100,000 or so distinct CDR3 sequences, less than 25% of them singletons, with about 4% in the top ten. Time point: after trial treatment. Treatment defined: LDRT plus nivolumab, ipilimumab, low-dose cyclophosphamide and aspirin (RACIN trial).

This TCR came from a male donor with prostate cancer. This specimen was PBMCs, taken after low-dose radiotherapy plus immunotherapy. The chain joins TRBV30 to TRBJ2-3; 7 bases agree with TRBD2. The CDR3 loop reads CAWSWEAGLTDTQYF. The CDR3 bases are TGTGCCTGGAGTTGGGAAGCGGGACTCACAGATACGCAGTATTTT.